This T cell receptor beta chain stems from a study of blood T cell repertoires in COVID-19. Across the whole study: Sources were T cells, B-cell-depleted T cells, or PBMCs; the material itself was cDNA or gDNA.

Germline V gives CDR1 KGHDR, CDR2 SFDVKD. This CDR3 region has 14 residues. Trimming cost V 5 bases and J 3 bases, with 9 bases left between them. The Seattle patients, enrolled during active infection, were followed longitudinally. Method: immunoSEQ multiplex PCR; TCRdb's copy keeps in-frame clones and lacks some. The sample has around 68,000 clones; around 87% are singletons. The genes are TRBV24-1 and TRBJ2-2, with D tentatively TRBD2 (7 bases). This clonotype was sampled from a man between 35 and 55 years old with COVID-19, enrolled during active disease. The sample was peripheral blood. CDR3: CATSGGGYTGELFF. The CDR3 nucleotides read TGTGCCACCAGTGGGGGGGGCTACACCGGGGAGCTGTTTTTT.